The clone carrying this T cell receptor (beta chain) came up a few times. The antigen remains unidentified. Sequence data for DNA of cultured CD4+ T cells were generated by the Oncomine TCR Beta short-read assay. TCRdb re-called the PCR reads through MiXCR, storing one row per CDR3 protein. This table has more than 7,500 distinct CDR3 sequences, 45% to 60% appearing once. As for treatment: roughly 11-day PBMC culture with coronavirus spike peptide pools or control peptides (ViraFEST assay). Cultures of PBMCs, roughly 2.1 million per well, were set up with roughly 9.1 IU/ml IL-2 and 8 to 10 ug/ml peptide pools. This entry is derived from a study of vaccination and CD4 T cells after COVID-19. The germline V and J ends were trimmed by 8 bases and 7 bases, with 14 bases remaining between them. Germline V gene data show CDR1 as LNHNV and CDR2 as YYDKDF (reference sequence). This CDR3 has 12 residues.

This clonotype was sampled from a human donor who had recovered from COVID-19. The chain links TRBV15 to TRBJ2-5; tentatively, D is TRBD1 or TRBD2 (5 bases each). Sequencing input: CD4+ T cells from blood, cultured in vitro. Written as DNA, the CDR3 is TGTGCCACCGGTTGGGACCTGGCGACCCAGTACTTC. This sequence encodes CATGWDLATQYF.